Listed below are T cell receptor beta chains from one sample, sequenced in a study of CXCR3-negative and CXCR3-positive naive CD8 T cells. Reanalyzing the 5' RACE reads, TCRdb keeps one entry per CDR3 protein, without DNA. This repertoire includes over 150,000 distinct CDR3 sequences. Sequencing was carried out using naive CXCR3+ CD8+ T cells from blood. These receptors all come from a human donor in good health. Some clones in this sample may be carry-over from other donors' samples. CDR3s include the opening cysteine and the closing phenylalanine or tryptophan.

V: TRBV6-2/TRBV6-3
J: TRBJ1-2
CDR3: CASSYSIRASYGYTF

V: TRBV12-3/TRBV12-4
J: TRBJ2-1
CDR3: CASKGGAVEEQFF

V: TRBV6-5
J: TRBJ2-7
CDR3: CASSYWASGAGEQYF

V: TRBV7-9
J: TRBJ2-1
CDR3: CASSPDSYEQFF

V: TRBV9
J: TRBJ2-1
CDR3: CASSGTPGLAPNEQFF

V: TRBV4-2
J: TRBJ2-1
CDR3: CASSQVLGTGEYNEQFF

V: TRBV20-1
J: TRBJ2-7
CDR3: CSAVRLAGPYEQYF

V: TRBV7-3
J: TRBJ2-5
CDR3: CASSSAGTYQETQYF

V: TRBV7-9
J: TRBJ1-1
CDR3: CASSLVLAGDIEAFF

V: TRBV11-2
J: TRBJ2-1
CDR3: CASSRSGTRLQYEQFF

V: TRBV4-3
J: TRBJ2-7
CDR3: CASSQDWGVSYEQYF

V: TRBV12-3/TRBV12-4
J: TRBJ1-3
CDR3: CASSPRGTGFRNTIYF

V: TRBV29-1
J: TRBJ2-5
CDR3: CSVEDLYQYQETQYF

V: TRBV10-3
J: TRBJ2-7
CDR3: CAISDPGGDYEQYF

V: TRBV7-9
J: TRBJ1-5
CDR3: CASSFARGNQPQHF

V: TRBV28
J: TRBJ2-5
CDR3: CASSFQETQYF

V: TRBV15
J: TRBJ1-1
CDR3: CATSTGQASTEAFF

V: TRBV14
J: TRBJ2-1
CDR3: CASSQGESYNEQFF